A selection of T cell receptor beta chains follows, all from one sample in a study of human thymus T cells. Libraries were prepared by immunoSEQ multiplex PCR; TCRdb keeps only in-frame clonotypes and omits some of them. This table holds roughly 86,000 clones, 90% to 98% found once. The specimen was thymus tissue. The receptors shown here come from a boy less than two years old with a congenital heart defect but otherwise immunologically healthy. The CDR3 runs from the conserved cysteine through the conserved F or W. Each record gives: D gene, V gene, clone size, J gene, CDR3 protein, CDR3 DNA. The D gene is left open where the match is weak. For some rows the clone size is stated as once, few or many, or as a class when expanded; others skip it.

d_call: TRBD2; v_call: TRBV2; clone_size: -; j_call: TRBJ2-7; cdr3_aa: CASTRNLGLETFYEQYF; cdr3_nt: TGTGCCAGCACCCGAAACCTCGGACTAGAGACTTTCTACGAGCAGTACTTC
d_call: -; v_call: TRBV5-5; clone_size: -; j_call: TRBJ2-7; cdr3_aa: CASSLRDNFYSYEQYF; cdr3_nt: TGTGCCAGCAGCTTGCGGGATAACTTTTATTCCTACGAGCAGTACTTC
d_call: TRBD1; v_call: TRBV28; clone_size: -; j_call: TRBJ1-1; cdr3_aa: CASSQYSRDRGEAFF; cdr3_nt: TGTGCCAGCAGTCAATATTCCCGGGACAGGGGTGAAGCTTTCTTT
d_call: -; v_call: TRBV12-2; clone_size: -; j_call: TRBJ2-1; cdr3_aa: CASRLLRAEQFF; cdr3_nt: TGTGCAAGTCGCTTACTCAGGGCTGAGCAGTTCTTC
d_call: TRBD1; v_call: TRBV25-1; clone_size: -; j_call: TRBJ2-1; cdr3_aa: CASSEYRDRVDEQFF; cdr3_nt: TGTGCCAGCAGTGAATATCGGGACAGGGTAGATGAGCAGTTCTTC
d_call: -; v_call: TRBV7-2; clone_size: -; j_call: TRBJ1-5; cdr3_aa: CASSLPGINQPQHF; cdr3_nt: TGTGCCAGCAGCTTACCAGGGATCAATCAGCCCCAGCATTTT
d_call: -; v_call: TRBV5-4; clone_size: -; j_call: TRBJ1-1; cdr3_aa: CASSLSLGLRTEAFF; cdr3_nt: TGTGCCAGCAGCTTGTCCCTGGGGCTGAGGACTGAAGCTTTCTTT
d_call: TRBD2; v_call: TRBV7-9; clone_size: -; j_call: TRBJ2-3; cdr3_aa: CASSWTRGSHRDTQYF; cdr3_nt: TGTGCCAGCAGCTGGACTAGAGGGAGCCACAGAGATACGCAGTATTTT
d_call: -; v_call: TRBV11-2; clone_size: -; j_call: TRBJ2-7; cdr3_aa: CASSLSPFGRQYF; cdr3_nt: TGTGCCAGCAGCTTATCACCCTTTGGCCGCCAGTACTTC
d_call: -; v_call: TRBV4-1; clone_size: -; j_call: TRBJ2-7; cdr3_aa: CASSQVAGVSYEQYF; cdr3_nt: TGCGCCAGCAGCCAAGTGGCGGGCGTCTCCTACGAGCAGTACTTC
d_call: -; v_call: TRBV27; clone_size: -; j_call: TRBJ1-1; cdr3_aa: CASSGFLNTEAFF; cdr3_nt: TGTGCCAGCAGCGGGTTTCTGAACACTGAAGCTTTCTTT
d_call: -; v_call: TRBV1; clone_size: -; j_call: TRBJ2-5; cdr3_aa: CTSSQDPPGQNGETQYF; cdr3_nt: TGCACCAGCAGCCAAGACCCCCCCGGACAGAACGGAGAGACCCAGTACTTC
d_call: -; v_call: TRBV27; clone_size: -; j_call: TRBJ2-7; cdr3_aa: CASSPHQGLEQYF; cdr3_nt: TGTGCCAGCAGTCCCCATCAGGGGCTTGAGCAGTACTTC
d_call: -; v_call: TRBV27; clone_size: -; j_call: TRBJ2-7; cdr3_aa: CASSLSRWPYEQYF; cdr3_nt: TGTGCCAGCAGTTTAAGCAGGTGGCCCTACGAGCAGTACTTC
d_call: -; v_call: TRBV9; clone_size: once; j_call: TRBJ1-2; cdr3_aa: CASSVTDAGALGYTF; cdr3_nt: TGTGCCAGCAGCGTAACCGACGCGGGTGCACTCGGCTACACCTTC
d_call: -; v_call: TRBV11-2; clone_size: -; j_call: TRBJ1-5; cdr3_aa: CASSLDGPGTGSNQPQHF; cdr3_nt: TGTGCCAGCAGCTTAGATGGCCCGGGGACGGGGAGTAATCAGCCCCAGCATTTT
d_call: -; v_call: TRBV10-3; clone_size: -; j_call: TRBJ1-3; cdr3_aa: CAISFSQGPVNTIYF; cdr3_nt: TGTGCCATCAGTTTTTCTCAGGGTCCCGTAAACACCATATATTTT